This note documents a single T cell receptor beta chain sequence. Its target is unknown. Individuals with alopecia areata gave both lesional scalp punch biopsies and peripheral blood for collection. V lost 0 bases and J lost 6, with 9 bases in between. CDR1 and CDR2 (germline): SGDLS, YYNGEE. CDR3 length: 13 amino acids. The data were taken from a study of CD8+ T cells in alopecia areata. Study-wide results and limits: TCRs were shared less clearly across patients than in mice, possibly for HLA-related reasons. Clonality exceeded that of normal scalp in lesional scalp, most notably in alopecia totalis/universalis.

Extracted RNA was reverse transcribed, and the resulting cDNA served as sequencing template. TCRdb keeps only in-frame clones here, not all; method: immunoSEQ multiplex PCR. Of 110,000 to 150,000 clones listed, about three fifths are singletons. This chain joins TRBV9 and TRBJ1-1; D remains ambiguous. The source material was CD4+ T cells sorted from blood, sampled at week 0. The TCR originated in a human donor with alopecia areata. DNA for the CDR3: TGTGCCAGCAGCGTAGCTGGTTTGGCTGAAGCTTTCTTT. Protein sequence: CASSVAGLAEAFF.